These 27 T cell receptor beta chains were sequenced from one sample in a study of breast tumors, draining lymph nodes, adjacent tissues. Breast cancer patients provided tissue from their axillary draining lymph nodes. TCRdb analysed the multiplex PCR reads with MiXCR anew, one entry per CDR3 protein. Altogether about 270,000 distinct CDR3 sequences are present, roughly 30% being singletons, with the ten largest covering over 0.95%. Sequencing was done on a sample of axillary lymph node tissue. All receptors come from a female donor with breast cancer. Some clones in this sample may be carry-over from other donors' samples.

This clonotype was picked up many times. V usage is TRBV27 and J usage is TRBJ1-3; D unclear. The V end lost 6 bases, the J end lost 3 bases, and 21 bases lay between the germline ends. Germline values: CDR1 MNHEY, CDR2 SMNVEV (reference sequence). The CDR3 sequence is 17 residues long. DNA of the CDR3: TGTGCCAGCAGGCCAGCCTGGGATTACACCGGTGGAAACACCATATATTTT. It yields the protein CASRPAWDYTGGNTIYF.

In this sample, this clonotype turned up many times. Here the CDR3 DNA reads TGTGCCAGCAGCTTAATGGCAAGACAAGAGACCCAGTACTTC. It specifies CASSLMARQETQYF. The V gene is TRBV7-6, the J gene TRBJ2-5; D is uncertain. Germline V lookup: CDR1 SGHVS, CDR2 FNYEAQ. This CDR3 spans 14 amino acids. V gave up 2 bases and J gave up 2 bases, with 9 bases separating them.

On this clonotype: A much bigger clone sits one base away, suggesting this may be a read error. This chain joins TRBV7-7 and TRBJ2-2; 10 nucleotides match TRBD2. The CDR3 sequence is 15 residues long. CDR1 SSHAT and CDR2 FNYEAQ come from the germline V gene (reference sequence). The CDR3 region is CASSSSGGSSGELFF. DNA for the CDR3: TGTGCTAGCAGCTCTAGCGGGGGTTCTTCCGGGGAGCTGTTTTTT.

Comments on this clonotype: A much larger clone sits a single nucleotide away, making a read error possible. The rearrangement joins TRBV7-2 to TRBJ2-5; 7 bases match TRBD2. Germline-derived CDR1 and CDR2 are SGHTA and FQGNSA. CDR3 length: 14 amino acids. J gave up 13 bases and V 0 bases, and 11 bases lay outside the gene matches. CDR3 loop: CASSLAMGRETWYF. CDR3 bases: TGTGCCAGCAGCTTAGCGATGGGGCGGGAGACCTGGTACTTC.

This clonotype has only a few counts. The J gene is TRBJ2-7, the V gene TRBV30; 10 bases agree with TRBD1. The CDR3 totals 13 residues. The ends lost 5 bases at V and 5 bases at J; junction bases unmatched: 6. The germline CDR1 and CDR2 sequences are GTSNPN and SVGIG (reference sequence). CDR3 sequence reads: CAWETGGGHEQYF. In nucleotides, the CDR3 is TGTGCCTGGGAGACAGGGGGCGGCCACGAGCAGTACTTC.

The chain couples TRBV29-1 to TRBJ2-1; TRBD2 aligns across 14 bases. Unmatched junction bases numbered 11, after V lost 7 bases and J lost 9 bases. Germline loops: CDR1 SQVTM, CDR2 ANQGSEA. This CDR3 contains 15 residues. DNA for the CDR3: TGCAGCGACACCACTCGGACTAGCGGGAGGTGTGAGCAGTTCTTC. It codes for CSDTTRTSGRCEQFF.

Many counts were recorded for this clonotype. The rearrangement links TRBV5-1 to TRBJ2-6; weak D call: TRBD1 (6 bases). The V end was cut by 4 bases, the J end by 2 bases, with 10 bases between. This CDR3 contains 15 residues. Germline V CDR1 and CDR2: SGHRS, YFSETQ. CDR3 DNA: TGCGCCAGCAGCCTTACAGGGACTGGGGCCAACGTCCTGACTTTC. It encodes CASSLTGTGANVLTF.

Ten or more counts support this clonotype. This chain uses TRBV9 with TRBJ2-7, with TRBD1 matching 9 bases. Germline lookup yields CDR1 SGDLS and CDR2 YYNGEE. The junction had 4 bases not matched to a gene; V was cut back by 4 bases and J by 2 bases. The length of the CDR3 is 14 residues. The CDR3 sequence: CASSPRDRAYEQYF. For the CDR3, the DNA is TGTGCCAGCAGCCCTCGGGACAGGGCCTACGAGCAGTACTTC.

This clonotype was seen repeatedly, ten times or more. The chain recombines TRBV19 with TRBJ1-5, with D tentatively TRBD1 (5 bases). From germline, CDR1 is LNHDA and CDR2 SQIVND (reference sequence). Trimming shortened V by 4 bases and J by 6 bases, and 10 bases separated the two germline ends. This CDR3 is built from 13 residues. DNA of the CDR3: TGTGCCAGTAGTAAGGTCGGGGCTCAGCCCCAGCATTTT. Its protein product is CASSKVGAQPQHF.

Ten or more counts support this clonotype. This chain links TRBV10-2 with TRBJ1-4; 7 positions agree with TRBD1. Trimming at V came to 6 bases and at J to 7 bases, leaving 11 bases not matched to a gene. Germline assignment: CDR1 WSHSY and CDR2 SAAADI. The CDR3 loop spans 15 amino acids. The CDR3 region has the DNA TGCGCCAGCAGATCCGACAGGGCAATGGGTGAAAAACTGTTTTTT. Translating gives CASRSDRAMGEKLFF.

This clonotype came up many times. This chain connects TRBV20-1 to TRBJ2-7; perhaps TRBD1 as D (6 bases). Germline V gene sequence: CDR1 DFQATT, CDR2 SNEGSKA (reference sequence). CDR3 length equals 12 residues. With 6 bases removed from V and 1 base from J, the gap between germline ends came to 10 bases. CDR3 loop: CSARTVSYEQYF. The CDR3 nucleotides read TGCAGTGCGAGGACAGTGTCCTACGAGCAGTACTTC.

This chain joins TRBV20-1 and TRBJ2-1, with 7 bases identical to TRBD2. V lost 6 bases, J lost 5 bases, and 7 bases stayed unmatched. The CDR3 has 13 amino acids. Germline loops: CDR1 DFQATT, CDR2 SNEGSKA (reference sequence). The CDR3: CSARTSSNNEQFF. CDR3 nucleotide sequence: TGCAGTGCGCGGACTAGTTCCAACAATGAGCAGTTCTTC.

V gene TRBV19 combines with J gene TRBJ2-1; 9 bases are a match to TRBD2. The CDR3 consists of 16 residues. After removal of 7 bases from V and 2 bases from J, the junction contained 9 bases not matched to a gene. Germline CDR1 and CDR2: LNHDA and SQIVND (reference sequence). Here the CDR3 reads CASIGPGLATYNEQFF. The CDR3 nucleotides are TGTGCCAGTATAGGGCCGGGACTAGCAACCTACAATGAGCAGTTCTTC.

This clonotype was recorded at least ten times. This chain connects TRBV9 to TRBJ2-3, with 7 bases that match TRBD1. CDR1 is SGDLS and CDR2 is YYNGEE in the germline V gene. V lost 4 bases and J lost 4; bases outside the gene matches: 18. There are 18 residues in the CDR3. As DNA, the CDR3 is TGTGCCAGCAGCTCTTCGACAGGGTCCACATTTAACGCAGATACGCAGTATTTT. Its translation: CASSSSTGSTFNADTQYF.

This clonotype has at least ten counts. The rearrangement joins TRBV7-3 to TRBJ2-2, with no clear D. Trimming shortened V by 2 bases and J by 6 bases, and 10 bases separated the two germline ends. The CDR3 totals 14 residues. Germline CDR1 is SGHTA and CDR2 is FQGTGA. The CDR3 spells CASSLGLRPGELFF. CDR3 in DNA: TGTGCCAGCAGCTTAGGGCTACGCCCCGGGGAGCTGTTTTTT. Drawing the rest from reference TRBV7-3 and TRBJ2-2, the complete variable domain is GAGVSQTPSNKVTEKGKYVELRCDPISGHTALYWYRQSLGQGPEFLIYFQGTGAADDSGLPNDRFFAVRPEGSVSTLKIQRTERGDSAVYLCASSLGLRPGELFFGEGSRLTVL.

This clonotype was seen at least ten times. The DNA of the CDR3 is TGCAGTGCTATCAGGACTGACAATGAGCAGTTCTTC. Encoded protein: CSAIRTDNEQFF. The chain recombines TRBV20-1 with TRBJ2-1; D may be TRBD2 (5 bases). CDR1 DFQATT and CDR2 SNEGSKA come from the germline V gene (reference sequence). The V and J ends lost 4 bases and 5 bases respectively, with 9 bases between them. The CDR3 contains 12 residues.

This clonotype has a count of ten or more. For the CDR3, the DNA is TGCGCCAGCAGCTTGGAGGGGGCAGGGAGGCAGCCCCAGCATTTT. This sequence encodes CASSLEGAGRQPQHF. The rearrangement joins TRBV5-1 to TRBJ1-5; TRBD1 aligns across 7 bases. The germline V gene encodes CDR1 SGHRS and CDR2 YFSETQ. The trim removed 0 bases at V and 7 bases at J, leaving 7 bases unmatched. The CDR3 loop spans 15 amino acids. The full variable domain, with the rest looked up from reference TRBV5-1 and TRBJ1-5, is KAGVTQTPRYLIKTRGQQVTLSCSPISGHRSVSWYQQTPGQGLQFLFEYFSETQRNKGNFPGRFSGRQFSNSRSEMNVSTLELGDSALYLCASSLEGAGRQPQHFGDGTRLSIL.

J is TRBJ2-3 and V is TRBV6-6, with a possible D match to TRBD2 (5 bases). Germline V gene data show CDR1 as MNHNY and CDR2 as SVGAGI (reference sequence). The CDR3 has 14 amino acids. The V end was cut by 6 bases, the J end by 3 bases, with 13 bases between. The CDR3 sequence is CASRPARVTDTQYF. In DNA form, the CDR3 reads TGTGCCAGCAGACCCGCGCGGGTAACAGATACGCAGTATTTT.

The chain has TRBV7-2 and TRBJ2-3; no firm D call. Looked up from germline, CDR1 is SGHTA and CDR2 is FQGNSA. V gave up 3 bases and J gave up 0 bases, with 4 bases separating them. The CDR3 is 13 amino acids. The CDR3 bases are TGTGCCAGCAGCTTTATGAGCACAGATACGCAGTATTTT. This translates into CASSFMSTDTQYF.

This clonotype was found a few times. Given a much more abundant clone one base away, this may be a read error. The rearrangement joins TRBV5-4 to TRBJ2-1; D is unresolved. CDR3 length: 12 residues. Per the germline V gene, CDR1 is SGHNT and CDR2 is YYREEE (reference sequence). Trimming removed 0 bases at V and 9 bases at J, with 7 bases between. CDR3 sequence: CASSLDRTEQFF. CDR3 DNA: TGTGCCAGCAGCTTGGATCGGACTGAGCAGTTCTTC.

This clonotype was counted at least ten times. The chain couples TRBV9 to TRBJ2-5; TRBD2 matches 10 bases. This CDR3 has 18 residues. V gave up 2 bases and J gave up 6 bases; unmatched junction bases: 16. Germline-derived CDR1 and CDR2 are SGDLS and YYNGEE. The CDR3 is CASSVHPSSGTSEKTQYF. Written as DNA, the CDR3 is TGTGCCAGCAGCGTTCACCCGTCCAGCGGGACTAGCGAAAAGACCCAGTACTTC. Together with reference TRBV9 and TRBJ2-5, the CDR3 gives the full variable domain: DSGVTQTPKHLITATGQRVTLRCSPRSGDLSVYWYQQSLDQGLQFLIQYYNGEERAKGNILERFSAQQFPDLHSELNLSSLELGDSALYFCASSVHPSSGTSEKTQYFGPGTRLLVL.

This clonotype was seen at least ten times. The V call is TRBV19, the J call TRBJ2-7; 8 bases align to TRBD2. The CDR3 totals 13 residues. The trim removed 6 bases at V and 2 bases at J, leaving 3 bases unmatched. Germline values: CDR1 LNHDA, CDR2 SQIVND (reference sequence). This CDR3 is CASSRGLAYEQYF. CDR3 in DNA: TGTGCCAGTAGCCGGGGACTAGCCTACGAGCAGTACTTC.

This clonotype was seen at least ten times. V usage is TRBV6-1 and J usage is TRBJ2-5, with 9 bases fitting TRBD2. This CDR3 is 14 amino acids long. Germline trimming cut 6 bases from V and 2 bases from J; bases unmatched to any gene: 4. Looked up from germline, CDR1 is MNHNS and CDR2 is SASEGT. The CDR3, as DNA: TGTGCCAGCAGGGGGACTAGCACTCAAGAGACCCAGTACTTC. It specifies CASRGTSTQETQYF.

This clonotype was seen at least ten times. The DNA for the CDR3 is TGTGCCATCAGGAATGGACAGGGGTCGATCGAGCAGTACTTC. Its translation is CAIRNGQGSIEQYF. The chain carries TRBV10-3 and TRBJ2-7; 9 bases align to TRBD1. Trimming took 6 bases from V and 6 from J; bases not matched to a gene: 9. Germline assignment: CDR1 ENHRY and CDR2 SYGVKD. The CDR3 has 14 residues.

As concerns this clonotype: Being one base from a much bigger clone, this may be a read error. The chain combines TRBV7-9 with TRBJ2-5, with D maybe TRBD2 (5 bases). Germline V gives CDR1 SEHNR, CDR2 FQNEAQ (reference sequence). CDR3 length: 15 amino acids. The CDR3 reads CAGSLVPRAQETQYF. The CDR3 DNA reads as TGTGCCGGCAGCTTAGTTCCGAGGGCCCAAGAGACCCAGTACTTC.

This clonotype was recorded a few times. The chain is built from TRBV6-2 or TRBV6-3 and TRBJ2-7; D is perhaps TRBD1 (6 bases). The CDR3 is 15 residues long. Germline loops: CDR1 MNHEY, CDR2 SVGEGT. V was shortened by 5 bases and J by 0 bases, with 14 bases between the two germline ends. CDR3 protein: CASSHWGRTSYEQYF. The CDR3 DNA reads as TGTGCCAGCAGTCACTGGGGGCGGACCTCCTACGAGCAGTACTTC.

The V call is TRBV5-4, the J call TRBJ2-5; D ambiguous. V was pared by 1 base and J by 1 base, with 14 bases between. Germline lookup yields CDR1 SGHNT and CDR2 YYREEE (reference sequence). CDR3 length equals 16 residues. CDR3 amino acids: CASSLNTPSPQETQYF. The CDR3 DNA sequence: TGTGCCAGCAGCTTGAATACCCCAAGTCCCCAAGAGACCCAGTACTTC. Complete variable domain (other parts from reference TRBV5-4 and TRBJ2-5): ETGVTQSPTHLIKTRGQQVTLRCSSQSGHNTVSWYQQALGQGPQFIFQYYREEENGRGNFPPRFSGLQFPNYSSELNVNALELDDSALYLCASSLNTPSPQETQYFGPGTRLLVL.